These T cell receptor beta chains were read from a single sample in a study of blood T cell repertoires in COVID-19. Assay: immunoSEQ multiplex PCR; the TCRdb copy retains only in-frame clones and omits some. The repertoire has around 110,000 clones, around 90% of them found once; the top ten carry roughly 1.3%. Specimen: peripheral blood. These receptors were taken from a woman in her twenties or thirties with acute or convalescent COVID-19. The CDR3 runs from the conserved cysteine through the conserved F or W. The D gene is left open where the match is weak. The size entry is marked missing in some rows and otherwise reads once, few, many or a size class.

CASSHQPSFPSLAGGNYNEQFF | TGCGCCAGCAGCCATCAGCCAAGCTTCCCCTCCTTAGCGGGGGGAAACTACAATGAGCAGTTCTTC | TRBV4-3 | once | TRBD2 | TRBJ2-1
CASSVSGRAAEQFF | TGTGCCAGCAGCGTTAGCGGGAGGGCCGCTGAGCAGTTCTTC | TRBV11-2 | . | TRBD2 | TRBJ2-1
CASTSNEQFF | TGTGCCAGCACCTCCAATGAGCAGTTCTTC | TRBV6-5 | . | . | TRBJ2-1
CASSTAGVVLEAFF | TGTGCCAGCAGTACCGCCGGGGTCGTCCTTGAAGCTTTCTTT | TRBV6-5 | . | . | TRBJ1-1
CASSGGQGLAGGVGTDTQYF | TGTGCCAGCAGTGGAGGACAGGGACTAGCGGGAGGAGTAGGCACAGATACGCAGTATTTT | TRBV27 | . | TRBD2 | TRBJ2-3
CASSQEIVQDNEKLFF | TGTGCCAGCAGCCAAGAAATCGTACAGGACAATGAAAAACTGTTTTTT | TRBV3-1/TRBV3-2 | . | . | TRBJ1-4
CASSEGRGYTGELFF | TGTGCCAGCAGTGAAGGAAGGGGGTACACCGGGGAGCTGTTTTTT | TRBV6-1 | . | . | TRBJ2-2
CASNTGGAGEQYF | TGTGCCAGCAATACAGGGGGCGCGGGGGAGCAGTACTTC | TRBV5-4 | few | TRBD1 | TRBJ2-7
CASSLDSGQVQFF | TGTGCCAGCAGTTTAGATTCGGGACAGGTTCAGTTCTTC | TRBV12-3/TRBV12-4 | . | TRBD1 | TRBJ2-1
CASSDPGVRQYF | TGCGCCAGCAGTGACCCGGGGGTTCGGCAGTACTTC | TRBV10-1 | . | . | TRBJ2-7
CASSSTGANYGYTF | TGTGCCAGCAGCTCGACAGGAGCTAACTATGGCTACACCTTC | TRBV7-2 | . | . | TRBJ1-2
CASSQERGGPDTQYF | TGTGCCAGCAGCCAAGAGCGGGGGGGCCCAGATACGCAGTATTTT | TRBV4-2 | . | TRBD2 | TRBJ2-3
CASSGAQGAVETQYF | TGTGCCAGCAGCGGGGCACAGGGGGCGGTAGAGACCCAGTACTTC | TRBV9 | . | TRBD1 | TRBJ2-5
CASSRGQGYTEAFF | TGTGCCAGCAGCCGGGGACAGGGGTACACTGAAGCTTTCTTT | TRBV13 | . | TRBD1 | TRBJ1-1
CASSQDQGNQPQHF | TGTGCCAGCAGCCAAGATCAGGGCAATCAGCCCCAGCATTTT | TRBV3-1/TRBV3-2 | . | . | TRBJ1-5
CATSGVVGHRNYEQYF | TGTGCCACCAGCGGAGTGGTTGGTCACAGAAACTACGAGCAGTACTTC | TRBV15 | . | . | TRBJ2-7
CACALGSSYNSPLHF | TGTGCCTGCGCTCTGGGGAGCTCCTATAATTCACCCCTCCACTTT | TRBV30 | . | . | TRBJ1-6
CASSSPGLAGYEQYF | TGTGCCAGCTCATCTCCGGGACTAGCGGGCTACGAGCAGTACTTC | TRBV18 | . | TRBD2 | TRBJ2-7
CASSSQGGRAFF | TGTGCCAGCAGCTCCCAAGGAGGGAGAGCTTTCTTT | TRBV7-9 | . | . | TRBJ1-1
CATSSTAGRGHGYTF | TGTGCCACCAGTTCTACGGCGGGCAGGGGCCATGGCTACACCTTC | TRBV24-1 | . | . | TRBJ1-2
CASSLPGTGELFF | TGTGCCAGCAGCTTGCCCGGCACCGGGGAGCTGTTTTTT | TRBV7-2 | . | . | TRBJ2-2
CASSYVEGTDTQYF | TGTGCCAGCAGTTACGTGGAGGGCACAGATACGCAGTATTTT | TRBV6-2/TRBV6-3 | . | . | TRBJ2-3
CASSLWALNSPLHF | TGTGCCAGCAGCTTATGGGCTCTTAATTCACCCCTCCACTTT | TRBV7-3 | . | . | TRBJ1-6
CASSPSGGAYNEQFF | TGTGCCAGCAGTCCTAGCGGGGGGGCGTACAATGAGCAGTTCTTC | TRBV6-4 | once | TRBD2 | TRBJ2-1
CASRRGTGGAYTF | TGTGCCAGCAGGCGGGGGACAGGGGGGGCCTACACCTTC | TRBV5-4 | . | TRBD1 | TRBJ1-2
CASRIQTGLTDTQYF | TGTGCCAGCAGGATCCAGACAGGGCTCACAGATACGCAGTATTTT | TRBV6-5 | . | TRBD1 | TRBJ2-3